This note documents a single T cell receptor (beta chain) sequence. Its antigen is not identified. The data were produced by immunoSEQ multiplex PCR, yet TCRdb's version contains in-frame clones alone and is incomplete. This sample has some 70,000 clones, with approximately 96% found just once. This sample was included in a study of cytomegalovirus exposure and HLA in healthy donors. General study findings and limits: TCR beta chains numbering 164 were designated cytomegalovirus-associated.

Per germline, CDR1 WSHSY and CDR2 SAAADI. The CDR3 is 15 amino acids. The J segment lost 5 bases and the V segment lost 0 bases, leaving 4 bases of the junction unmatched. Input material: PBMCs. J is TRBJ1-1 and V is TRBV10-2; 9 bases are shared with TRBD1. This sequence originates from a man in his late teens or twenties in good health and CMV-seronegative. The CDR3 loop reads CASSESRTGETEAFF. The CDR3 DNA is TGCGCCAGCAGTGAGTCTAGGACAGGGGAGACTGAAGCTTTCTTT.